The rows below give T cell receptor beta chains drawn from one sample of a study of lymphopenia after photon versus proton radiotherapy. This table comes from immunoSEQ multiplex PCR, and its TCRdb copy is limited to in-frame clones, with some not included. Of about 45,000 clones listed, 85% were seen once; the top ten hold about 2.2%. The source material was peripheral blood, sampled from a patient treated with photon-based radiotherapy. The receptors were gathered from a man in his forties with gastric cancer. Both conserved end residues are part of each CDR3. The D gene is left open where the match is weak. The size entry is marked missing in some rows and otherwise reads once, few, many or a size class.

d_gene: -; abundance: -; j_gene: TRBJ2-7; v_gene: TRBV13; len: 15; CDR3nt: TGTGCCAGCGCCTCCCAGGCAGGGGGGACCTACGAGCAGTACTTC; CDR3aa: CASASQAGGTYEQYF
d_gene: TRBD2; abundance: -; j_gene: TRBJ2-7; v_gene: TRBV5-1; len: 13; CDR3nt: TGCGCCAGCAGCCCGGGAGGAACCTACGAGCAGTACTTC; CDR3aa: CASSPGGTYEQYF
d_gene: TRBD1; abundance: -; j_gene: TRBJ2-7; v_gene: TRBV15; len: 15; CDR3nt: TGTGCCACCAGCAGAGGGGACAGGGGCGCCAACAAGCAGTACTTC; CDR3aa: CATSRGDRGANKQYF
d_gene: -; abundance: -; j_gene: TRBJ2-7; v_gene: TRBV15; len: 13; CDR3nt: TGTGCCACCAGCAAGGAAAACAACTACGAGCAGTACTTC; CDR3aa: CATSKENNYEQYF
d_gene: -; abundance: -; j_gene: TRBJ1-1; v_gene: TRBV5-1; len: 14; CDR3nt: TGCGCCAGCAGCTTGTACGGAAGGAACACTGAAGCTTTCTTT; CDR3aa: CASSLYGRNTEAFF
d_gene: -; abundance: -; j_gene: TRBJ1-2; v_gene: TRBV28; len: 14; CDR3nt: TGTGCCAGCAGTAGATTGGGGGCGGGGTATGGCTACACCTTC; CDR3aa: CASSRLGAGYGYTF
d_gene: -; abundance: -; j_gene: TRBJ2-2; v_gene: TRBV6-1; len: 13; CDR3nt: TGTGCCAGCAGTGAAGAGGAGGGCGGGGAGCTGTTTTTT; CDR3aa: CASSEEEGGELFF
d_gene: TRBD1; abundance: -; j_gene: TRBJ2-1; v_gene: TRBV6-6; len: 14; CDR3nt: TGTGCCAGCAGTTGGGACAGGGGAGAGGATGAGCAGTTCTTC; CDR3aa: CASSWDRGEDEQFF
d_gene: -; abundance: -; j_gene: TRBJ1-1; v_gene: TRBV4-2; len: 12; CDR3nt: TGTGCCAGCAGCCACCTGGACAGCGGGGCTTTCTTT; CDR3aa: CASSHLDSGAFF
d_gene: -; abundance: once; j_gene: TRBJ2-7; v_gene: TRBV19; len: 15; CDR3nt: TGTGCCAGTAGTATTGGACCCCTACATGGTTACGAGCAGTACTTC; CDR3aa: CASSIGPLHGYEQYF
d_gene: -; abundance: -; j_gene: TRBJ2-7; v_gene: TRBV6-5; len: 12; CDR3nt: TGTGCCAGCAGTCTCCCCGGGTTCGAGCAGTACTTC; CDR3aa: CASSLPGFEQYF
d_gene: -; abundance: few; j_gene: TRBJ1-3; v_gene: TRBV7-8; len: 14; CDR3nt: TGTGCCAGCAGCTTCACGACTGGAGGAAACACCATATATTTT; CDR3aa: CASSFTTGGNTIYF
d_gene: -; abundance: -; j_gene: TRBJ1-1; v_gene: TRBV4-2; len: 13; CDR3nt: TGTGCCAGCAGCCAAGATAGAGGCACTGAAGCTTTCTTT; CDR3aa: CASSQDRGTEAFF
d_gene: -; abundance: -; j_gene: TRBJ2-5; v_gene: TRBV7-9; len: 12; CDR3nt: TGTGCCAGCAGCCCCATCGGGGAGACCCAGTACTTC; CDR3aa: CASSPIGETQYF
d_gene: -; abundance: once; j_gene: TRBJ2-7; v_gene: TRBV2; len: 15; CDR3nt: TGTGCCAGCAGAAGGGGAGACAGCAATTCCTACGAGCAGTACTTC; CDR3aa: CASRRGDSNSYEQYF
d_gene: TRBD1; abundance: -; j_gene: TRBJ1-3; v_gene: TRBV6-1; len: 11; CDR3nt: TGTGCCAGCAGTGAAGAGGGACAGGGGTCCTTT; CDR3aa: CASSEEGQGSF
d_gene: TRBD1; abundance: -; j_gene: TRBJ2-1; v_gene: TRBV30; len: 14; CDR3nt: TGTGCCTTCCATTTGGACAGGGCGGGAAATGAGCAGTTCTTC; CDR3aa: CAFHLDRAGNEQFF
d_gene: -; abundance: -; j_gene: TRBJ2-7; v_gene: TRBV9; len: 11; CDR3nt: TGTGCCAGCGGCGGAGCCTACGAGCAGTACTTC; CDR3aa: CASGGAYEQYF
d_gene: TRBD1; abundance: once; j_gene: TRBJ1-6; v_gene: TRBV2; len: 17; CDR3nt: TGTGCCAGCAGTGAAGCTGGGCAGGGGGGACTCAATTCACCCCTCCACTTT; CDR3aa: CASSEAGQGGLNSPLHF
d_gene: -; abundance: -; j_gene: TRBJ1-3; v_gene: TRBV5-1; len: 16; CDR3nt: TGCGCCAGCAGCCTGGGGAGGCTCGACTCTGGAAACACCATATATTTT; CDR3aa: CASSLGRLDSGNTIYF
d_gene: TRBD1; abundance: -; j_gene: TRBJ2-7; v_gene: TRBV19; len: 13; CDR3nt: TGTGCCAGTACGGCGCAGGGGGCCTACGAGCAGTACTTC; CDR3aa: CASTAQGAYEQYF
d_gene: -; abundance: -; j_gene: TRBJ2-7; v_gene: TRBV30; len: 14; CDR3nt: TGTGCCTGGAGTACCTGGGGGCGATCCTACGAGCAGTACTTC; CDR3aa: CAWSTWGRSYEQYF
d_gene: -; abundance: -; j_gene: TRBJ2-2; v_gene: TRBV19; len: 16; CDR3nt: TGTGCCAGCACAACACCCAGGGGCGGGAACACCGGGGAGCTGTTTTTT; CDR3aa: CASTTPRGGNTGELFF
d_gene: -; abundance: -; j_gene: TRBJ2-7; v_gene: TRBV10-3; len: 14; CDR3nt: TGTGCCATCAGTGAGTCGGGGGGGCGGGACGAGCAGTACTTC; CDR3aa: CAISESGGRDEQYF
d_gene: -; abundance: few; j_gene: TRBJ2-5; v_gene: TRBV7-2; len: 16; CDR3nt: TGTGCCAGCAGCTTAATAGTCGGCACCCAAAGGGAGACCCAGTACTTC; CDR3aa: CASSLIVGTQRETQYF
d_gene: TRBD1; abundance: -; j_gene: TRBJ2-1; v_gene: TRBV18; len: 13; CDR3nt: TGTGCCAGCTCACCGGGGACAGGCAACGAGCAGTTCTTC; CDR3aa: CASSPGTGNEQFF
d_gene: -; abundance: -; j_gene: TRBJ2-5; v_gene: TRBV11-3; len: 13; CDR3nt: TGTGCCAGCAGCCGGACTATCGGGGGGACCCAGTACTTC; CDR3aa: CASSRTIGGTQYF
d_gene: TRBD1; abundance: few; j_gene: TRBJ1-6; v_gene: TRBV6-6; len: 14; CDR3nt: TGTGCCAGCAGCTACCAGACAGGGAGGGGACCCCTCCACTTT; CDR3aa: CASSYQTGRGPLHF
d_gene: TRBD1; abundance: -; j_gene: TRBJ1-2; v_gene: TRBV5-1; len: 14; CDR3nt: TGCGCCAGCAGCCGGGACAGACTCCTATCTGGCTACACCTTC; CDR3aa: CASSRDRLLSGYTF
d_gene: -; abundance: -; j_gene: TRBJ2-1; v_gene: TRBV11-2; len: 16; CDR3nt: TGTGCCAGCAGCTTAAGGTCGGACCAATCCTACAATGAGCAGTTCTTC; CDR3aa: CASSLRSDQSYNEQFF
d_gene: -; abundance: -; j_gene: TRBJ2-5; v_gene: TRBV5-4; len: 14; CDR3nt: TGTGCCAGCAGCTTGGGAACAGGGCGAGAGGCCCAGTACTTC; CDR3aa: CASSLGTGREAQYF
d_gene: -; abundance: few; j_gene: TRBJ1-2; v_gene: TRBV14; len: 14; CDR3nt: TGTGCCAGCAGCCCCCTGGGGGGGGCAGGGGGCTACACCTTC; CDR3aa: CASSPLGGAGGYTF
d_gene: TRBD1; abundance: -; j_gene: TRBJ1-5; v_gene: TRBV7-8; len: 16; CDR3nt: TGTGCCAGCAGCTGGACAGGGGTCAATAGCAATCAGCCCCAGCATTTT; CDR3aa: CASSWTGVNSNQPQHF
d_gene: TRBD1; abundance: -; j_gene: TRBJ2-5; v_gene: TRBV5-4; len: 16; CDR3nt: TGTGCCAGCAGCTTAGGGGGCTCAGGGTTAGGAGAGACCCAGTACTTC; CDR3aa: CASSLGGSGLGETQYF
d_gene: -; abundance: -; j_gene: TRBJ1-1; v_gene: TRBV18; len: 15; CDR3nt: TGTGCCAGCTCACCCCAAAGGGACCAGGGGACTGAAGCTTTCTTT; CDR3aa: CASSPQRDQGTEAFF
d_gene: TRBD1; abundance: -; j_gene: TRBJ1-2; v_gene: TRBV5-4; len: 14; CDR3nt: TGTGCCAGCAGCCGGGACAGGGATCCCCTCGGCTACACCTTC; CDR3aa: CASSRDRDPLGYTF
d_gene: TRBD1; abundance: -; j_gene: TRBJ1-2; v_gene: TRBV5-1; len: 12; CDR3nt: TGCGCCAGCAGCCGGGACAGCTATGGCTACACCTTC; CDR3aa: CASSRDSYGYTF
d_gene: TRBD1; abundance: once; j_gene: TRBJ1-2; v_gene: TRBV15; len: 15; CDR3nt: TGTGCCACCAGCAGAGGCCGGGACAGGGAAAGAGGCTACACCTTC; CDR3aa: CATSRGRDRERGYTF
d_gene: -; abundance: -; j_gene: TRBJ1-6; v_gene: TRBV25-1; len: 18; CDR3nt: TGTGCCAGCAGTGACCTCGCCAGCCCCAGCTCCTATAATTCACCCCTCCACTTT; CDR3aa: CASSDLASPSSYNSPLHF
d_gene: TRBD1; abundance: -; j_gene: TRBJ1-4; v_gene: TRBV5-1; len: 14; CDR3nt: TGCGCCAGCAGCTCGGGGACAGATGGCGAAAAACTGTTTTTT; CDR3aa: CASSSGTDGEKLFF